The 27 T cell receptor beta chains listed next were all sequenced from one sample in a study of blood T cell repertoires in COVID-19. The assay was immunoSEQ multiplex PCR, and TCRdb's table has in-frame clones only and misses some. This table has some 190,000 clones, more than 80% appearing once. Sequencing used peripheral blood. The receptors shown here come from a woman older than 75 with COVID-19, enrolled during active disease.

This clone is a singleton in its sample. The chain recombines TRBV5-1 with TRBJ2-2; possible D gene TRBD2, 7 bases. This CDR3 comprises 15 residues. The V gene's germline CDR1 is SGHRS and CDR2 YFSETQ. Trimming removed 6 bases from V and 6 bases from J, with 18 bases in between. The CDR3 DNA sequence: TGCGCCAGCACCCAGGTTGGGGGGGCCTCCGGGGAGCTGTTTTTT. The encoded protein is CASTQVGGASGELFF.

The genes are TRBV4-2 and TRBJ1-4; no reliable D call. The CDR3 has 16 amino acids. V was shortened by 0 bases and J by 0 bases, with 8 bases between the two germline ends. Germline CDR1 and CDR2: LGHNA and YNFKEQ. The CDR3 loop is CASSQDPVATNEKLFF. The CDR3 DNA reads TGTGCCAGCAGCCAAGATCCGGTAGCAACTAATGAAAAACTGTTTTTT.

The rearrangement uses TRBV5-1 and TRBJ2-5; possibly TRBD1 for D (7 bases). Germline loops: CDR1 SGHRS, CDR2 YFSETQ. V was pared by 6 bases and J by 2 bases, with 17 bases between. This CDR3 spans 15 amino acids. The CDR3 coding sequence is TGCGCCAGCACTTTGGAGGGACAGTCACAAGAGACCCAGTACTTC. Translating it yields CASTLEGQSQETQYF.

The chain couples TRBV7-9 to TRBJ2-5, with 7 bases identical to TRBD1. Germline V gene sequence: CDR1 SEHNR, CDR2 FQNEAQ (reference sequence). Trimming took 5 bases from V and 1 from J; bases not matched to a gene: 4. The CDR3 has 14 amino acids. In DNA, the CDR3 is TGTGCCAGCAGCCTTACAGGGGCCCAAGAGACCCAGTACTTC. As protein: CASSLTGAQETQYF. Together with reference TRBV7-9 and TRBJ2-5, the CDR3 gives the full variable domain: DTGVSQNPRHKITKRGQNVTFRCDPISEHNRLYWYRQTLGQGPEFLTYFQNEAQLEKSRLLSDRFSAERPKGSFSTLEIQRTEQGDSAMYLCASSLTGAQETQYFGPGTRLLVL.

V gene TRBV7-9 combines with J gene TRBJ1-3, with a tentative D call TRBD1 (6 bases). The CDR3 totals 16 residues. Deletions cut 5 bases from V and 0 bases from J, with 14 bases between. CDR1 is SEHNR, CDR2 FQNEAQ, per germline (reference sequence). This CDR3 is CASSPRQAASGNTIYF. The CDR3 DNA sequence: TGTGCCAGCAGCCCCCGACAGGCCGCCTCTGGAAACACCATATATTTT.

The chain carries TRBV2 and TRBJ2-7; maybe TRBD1 (6 bases). This CDR3 region has 13 residues. V shed 8 bases and J shed 5 bases, with 16 bases lying between them. Germline assignment: CDR1 SNHLY and CDR2 FYNNEI. CDR3 in amino acids: CASRGRGMDEQYF. CDR3 in DNA: TGTGCCAGCCGTGGCAGGGGTATGGACGAGCAGTACTTC.

The gene calls are TRBV7-9 and TRBJ1-6; D may be TRBD1 (5 bases). CDR1 and CDR2 from the germline V gene are SEHNR and FQNEAQ (reference sequence). With 5 bases removed from V and 1 base from J, the gap between germline ends came to 12 bases. The length of the CDR3 is 16 residues. The CDR3 reads CASSPTGGSYNSPLHF. The CDR3, as DNA: TGTGCCAGCAGCCCGACGGGGGGGTCCTATAATTCACCCCTCCACTTT.

This sequence joins TRBV7-8 and TRBJ1-1; D might be TRBD1 (5 bases). The CDR3 runs to 13 residues. Germline assignment: CDR1 SGHVS and CDR2 FQNEAQ. Trimming shortened V by 4 bases and J by 2 bases, and 8 bases separated the two germline ends. This CDR3 reads CASSSTVNTEAFF. The CDR3 DNA sequence: TGTGCCAGCAGCTCGACAGTTAACACTGAAGCTTTCTTT.

This clone came up once. The V call is TRBV5-4, the J call TRBJ2-1; TRBD2 agrees at 12 bases. Germline CDR1 is SGHNT and CDR2 is YYREEE (reference sequence). J was trimmed by 9 bases and V by 4 bases; bases with no gene match: 8. This CDR3 contains 15 residues. CDR3 sequence: CASSPTSGSIVEQFF. The CDR3, as DNA: TGTGCCAGCAGCCCGACTAGCGGGAGTATCGTTGAGCAGTTCTTC. Combining the CDR3 with reference TRBV5-4 and TRBJ2-1 gives the whole variable domain ETGVTQSPTHLIKTRGQQVTLRCSSQSGHNTVSWYQQALGQGPQFIFQYYREEENGRGNFPPRFSGLQFPNYSSELNVNALELDDSALYLCASSPTSGSIVEQFFGPGTRLTVL.

The V call is TRBV3-1 (or the pseudogene TRBV3-2), the J call TRBJ1-3; TRBD1 aligns across 8 bases. Looked up from germline, CDR1 is LGHDT and CDR2 is YNNKEL (reference sequence). Losses at the gene ends were 1 base for V and 3 bases for J; bases not matched to a gene: 2. CDR3 length equals 15 residues. The chain's CDR3 is CASSQGTGGGNTIYF. DNA of the CDR3: TGTGCCAGCAGCCAAGGTACAGGGGGTGGAAACACCATATATTTT.

The chain employs TRBV5-8 and TRBJ2-7; D remains ambiguous. The CDR3 totals 11 residues. V gave up 1 base and J gave up 6 bases, with 5 bases separating them. Germline values: CDR1 SGHTS, CDR2 YDEGEE. The CDR3 DNA reads as TGTGCCAGCAGCTTGCGGGTCGAGCAGTACTTC. Its translation is CASSLRVEQYF.

For this clone: The same CDR3 arises from other DNA sequences in this sample as well. The chain has TRBV6-5 and TRBJ2-7; 10 positions match TRBD1. With 6 bases clipped from V and 4 bases from J, the junction kept 0 bases outside the gene matches. The CDR3 totals 12 residues. The germline V gene has CDR1 MNHEY and CDR2 SVGAGI. The CDR3 DNA follows: TGTGCCAGCAGGGGACAGGGGTACGAGCAGTACTTC. Translating it yields CASRGQGYEQYF.

This chain links TRBV4-1 with TRBJ2-3; a weak D match, TRBD2 (6 bases). Trimming left V 4 bases short and J 11 bases short, with 31 bases between. Germline V gene lookup returns CDR1 MGHRA and CDR2 YSYEKL. The CDR3 contains 18 residues. The CDR3 loop reads CASSPRGTSFIDTSMQYF. The DNA for the CDR3 is TGCGCCAGCAGCCCTCGGGGCACTAGCTTTATAGACACCTCTATGCAGTATTTT.

The V gene is TRBV18, the J gene TRBJ1-4, with TRBD1 matching over 8 bases. CDR1 is KGHSH, CDR2 LQKENI, per germline. CDR3 size: 16 residues. After removal of 3 bases from V and 10 bases from J, the junction contained 13 bases not matched to a gene. The CDR3 loop is CASSPWTGMDLGKLFF. CDR3 sequence (DNA): TGTGCCAGCTCACCCTGGACAGGGATGGACTTAGGAAAACTGTTTTTT.

This chain uses TRBV6-5 with TRBJ1-1; weak D call: TRBD1 (5 bases). V was cut by 1 base and J by 7 bases, with 10 bases left in between. Per germline, CDR1 MNHEY and CDR2 SVGAGI. This CDR3 contains 13 residues. The CDR3 loop is CASSYWGVGEAFF. In DNA form, the CDR3 reads TGTGCCAGCAGTTACTGGGGGGTTGGTGAAGCTTTCTTT.

This clone has just a few counts. The chain joins TRBV18 to TRBJ1-1, with D unclear. Germline V CDR1 and CDR2: KGHSH, LQKENI. This CDR3 has 13 amino acids. The ends were cut back, 3 bases at V and 0 bases at J, with 5 bases in the middle. In DNA form, the CDR3 reads TGTGCCAGCTCACCGAGGATGAACACTGAAGCTTTCTTT. As protein: CASSPRMNTEAFF.

This clone was observed once. The chain carries TRBV10-3 and TRBJ2-1; D perhaps matches TRBD1 (6 bases). CDR1 and CDR2 (germline): ENHRY, SYGVKD. Trimming removed 3 bases from V and 4 bases from J, with 13 bases in between. The CDR3 covers 15 residues. The CDR3 sequence is CAISDSGTTYNEQFF. The CDR3 DNA follows: TGTGCCATCAGTGATTCCGGGACAACTTACAATGAGCAGTTCTTC.

This clone has only a few counts. V and J are TRBV5-4 and TRBJ1-4; 7 nucleotides align to TRBD1. The CDR3 runs 15 residues. J was trimmed by 7 bases and V by 4 bases; bases with no gene match: 10. Germline lookup yields CDR1 SGHNT and CDR2 YYREEE (reference sequence). CDR3 sequence reads: CASSNTGAPSEKLFF. Here the CDR3 DNA reads TGTGCCAGCAGCAACACAGGGGCCCCCAGTGAAAAACTGTTTTTT.

The chain is built from TRBV5-4 and TRBJ1-2; a possible D gene is TRBD1 (6 bases). The ends were cut back, 4 bases at V and 9 bases at J, with 19 bases in the middle. CDR1 is SGHNT, CDR2 YYREEE, per germline (reference sequence). The CDR3 has 14 residues. In DNA form, the CDR3 reads TGTGCCAGCAGCGTCCAGGATGGGGGCTCGCGCTACACCTTC. Its translation: CASSVQDGGSRYTF.

The V and J genes are TRBV2 and TRBJ1-4; TRBD1 is a possible D gene (5 bases). CDR1 SNHLY and CDR2 FYNNEI come from the germline V gene. The ends were cut back, 5 bases at V and 0 bases at J, with 13 bases in the middle. This CDR3 is 16 amino acids long. As DNA, the CDR3 is TGTGCCAGCAGTCCTGACAGCCTTGCAACTAATGAAAAACTGTTTTTT. Its translation: CASSPDSLATNEKLFF.

This clone came up a few times. The chain employs TRBV5-1 and TRBJ1-3; D gene ambiguous. The CDR3 extends over 15 amino acids. Germline loops: CDR1 SGHRS, CDR2 YFSETQ. Trimming stripped 4 bases from V and 5 bases from J, with 16 bases between. The CDR3 loop reads CASSPSLETRNTIYF. CDR3 DNA sequence: TGCGCCAGCAGCCCCTCCCTTGAAACTCGAAACACCATATATTTT.

The chain is built from TRBV28 and TRBJ1-5, with TRBD1 identical over 8 bases. CDR1 MDHEN and CDR2 SYDVKM come from the germline V gene. The CDR3 contains 17 residues. Trimming removed 5 bases from V and 4 bases from J; junction bases left unmatched: 13. The CDR3 is CASSPLRGLGPNQPQHF. CDR3 DNA sequence: TGTGCCAGCAGTCCCCTCAGGGGGCTGGGGCCGAATCAGCCCCAGCATTTT.

The V call is TRBV11-1, the J call TRBJ2-3, with a possible D match to TRBD2 (7 bases). The CDR3 totals 15 residues. CDR1 is SGHAT and CDR2 is FQDESV in the germline V gene (reference sequence). V lost 5 bases and J 4 bases, leaving 16 bases between the germline ends. CDR3 residues: CASSVSGWGPDTQYF. The CDR3 nucleotides read TGTGCCAGCAGCGTTAGCGGGTGGGGGCCAGATACGCAGTATTTT.

This clone showed up just once. The chain recombines TRBV6-6 with TRBJ1-3; 7 bases match TRBD1. V shed 6 bases and J 4 bases; nucleotides not matched to a gene: 9. The CDR3 consists of 15 residues. Germline V lookup: CDR1 MNHNY, CDR2 SVGAGI (reference sequence). For the CDR3, the DNA is TGTGCCAGCAGCCTAGAAACAGGGGTCGGAAACACCATATATTTT. It yields the protein CASSLETGVGNTIYF.

This clone was observed a single time. CDR3 residues: CASSDQGRWEQYF. CDR3 nucleotides: TGTGCCAGCAGTGACCAGGGGCGGTGGGAGCAGTACTTC. The rearrangement uses TRBV2 and TRBJ2-7; perhaps TRBD1 as D (6 bases). Germline lookup yields CDR1 SNHLY and CDR2 FYNNEI. V lost 3 bases to trimming and J lost 7 bases, with 13 bases between them. The CDR3 runs to 13 residues.

The CDR3 DNA is TGCGCCAGCAGCTCCGGACAGCTAGATGGCTACACCTTC. Its protein product is CASSSGQLDGYTF. The chain carries TRBV5-1 and TRBJ1-2; a possible D gene is TRBD1 (6 bases). Germline CDR1 reads SGHRS; CDR2 reads YFSETQ. V shed 3 bases and J shed 6 bases, with 12 bases lying between them. The CDR3 totals 13 residues.

This rearrangement joins TRBV6-1 to TRBJ1-6; TRBD1 matches 9 bases. Germline loops: CDR1 MNHNS, CDR2 SASEGT. With V trimmed by 2 bases and J by 4 bases, 6 bases remained unmatched. This CDR3 has 17 residues. The CDR3 DNA reads as TGTGCCAGCAGTGAACCCCGAGGGACAGGGTATAATTCACCCCTCCACTTT. Amino acids: CASSEPRGTGYNSPLHF.